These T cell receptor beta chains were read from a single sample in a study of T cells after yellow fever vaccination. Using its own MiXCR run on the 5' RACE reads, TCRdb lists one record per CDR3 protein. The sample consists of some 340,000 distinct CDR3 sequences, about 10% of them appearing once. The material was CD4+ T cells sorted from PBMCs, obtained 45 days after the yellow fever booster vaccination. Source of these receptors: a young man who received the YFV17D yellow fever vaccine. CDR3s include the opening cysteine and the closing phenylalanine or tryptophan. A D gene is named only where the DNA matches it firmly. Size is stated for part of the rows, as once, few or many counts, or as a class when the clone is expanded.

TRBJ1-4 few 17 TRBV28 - TGTGCCAGCAGTTTACCATACGGGACTGCCGTGGGGGAAAAACTGTTTTTT CASSLPYGTAVGEKLFF
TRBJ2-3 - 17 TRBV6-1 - TGTGCCAGCAAGGGACCCCATGGGGAGCGGAGCACAGATACGCAGTATTTT CASKGPHGERSTDTQYF
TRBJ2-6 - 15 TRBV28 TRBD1 TGTGCCAGCCGGGACAGGGGATCTGGGGCCAACGTCCTGACTTTC CASRDRGSGANVLTF
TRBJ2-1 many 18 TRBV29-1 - TGCAGCGTGCCTAACGGCAGGGGTCTTCCGAGCTCCTACAATGAGCAGTTCTTC CSVPNGRGLPSSYNEQFF
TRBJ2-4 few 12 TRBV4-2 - TGTGCCAGCAGCCAAGATTCCCCGGTCCAGTACTTC CASSQDSPVQYF
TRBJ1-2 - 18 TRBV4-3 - TGCGCCAGCAGCCAAGATTCCCTTCCTCCTCGGGGGGCTCGGGGCTACACCTTC CASSQDSLPPRGARGYTF
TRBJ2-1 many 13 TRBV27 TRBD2 TGTGCCAGCAGTCTTGACTGGGGGGGTGAGCAGTTCTTC CASSLDWGGEQFF
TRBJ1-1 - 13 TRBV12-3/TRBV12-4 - TGTGCCAGCAGTTCGAGAGTGGAAGCTGAAGCTTTCTTT CASSSRVEAEAFF
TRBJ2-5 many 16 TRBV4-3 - TGCGCCAGCAGCCTCAATCCGGAGCTCTCCGGGGAGACCCAGTACTTC CASSLNPELSGETQYF
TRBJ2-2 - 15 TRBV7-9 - TGTGCCAGCAGCTTTCAGCATGGGTGGACCGGGGAGCTGTTTTTT CASSFQHGWTGELFF
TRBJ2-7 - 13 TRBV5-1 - TGCGCCAGCAGCTACGGGGATTCCTACGAGCAGTACTTC CASSYGDSYEQYF
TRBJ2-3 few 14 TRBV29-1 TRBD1 TGCAGCGTTGGAGGACAGGGTTGGACAGATACGCAGTATTTT CSVGGQGWTDTQYF
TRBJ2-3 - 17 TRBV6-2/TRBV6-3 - TGTGCCAGCAGTTACGCGGGGGCCGGCCGAGGGCCAGATACGCAGTATTTT CASSYAGAGRGPDTQYF